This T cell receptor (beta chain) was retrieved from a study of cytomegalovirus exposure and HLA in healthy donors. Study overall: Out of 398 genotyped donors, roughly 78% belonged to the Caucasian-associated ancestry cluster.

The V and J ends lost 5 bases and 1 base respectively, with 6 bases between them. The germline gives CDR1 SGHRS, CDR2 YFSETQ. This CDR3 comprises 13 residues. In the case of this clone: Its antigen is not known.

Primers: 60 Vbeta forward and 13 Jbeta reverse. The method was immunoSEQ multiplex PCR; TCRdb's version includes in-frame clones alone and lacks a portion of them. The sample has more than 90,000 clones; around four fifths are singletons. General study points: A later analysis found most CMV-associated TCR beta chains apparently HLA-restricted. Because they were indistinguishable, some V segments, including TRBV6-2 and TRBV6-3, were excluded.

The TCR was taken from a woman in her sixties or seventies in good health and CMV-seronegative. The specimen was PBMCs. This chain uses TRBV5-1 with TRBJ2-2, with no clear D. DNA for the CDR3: TGCGCCAGCAGGTTAAAGAACACCGGGGAGCTGTTTTTT. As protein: CASRLKNTGELFF.